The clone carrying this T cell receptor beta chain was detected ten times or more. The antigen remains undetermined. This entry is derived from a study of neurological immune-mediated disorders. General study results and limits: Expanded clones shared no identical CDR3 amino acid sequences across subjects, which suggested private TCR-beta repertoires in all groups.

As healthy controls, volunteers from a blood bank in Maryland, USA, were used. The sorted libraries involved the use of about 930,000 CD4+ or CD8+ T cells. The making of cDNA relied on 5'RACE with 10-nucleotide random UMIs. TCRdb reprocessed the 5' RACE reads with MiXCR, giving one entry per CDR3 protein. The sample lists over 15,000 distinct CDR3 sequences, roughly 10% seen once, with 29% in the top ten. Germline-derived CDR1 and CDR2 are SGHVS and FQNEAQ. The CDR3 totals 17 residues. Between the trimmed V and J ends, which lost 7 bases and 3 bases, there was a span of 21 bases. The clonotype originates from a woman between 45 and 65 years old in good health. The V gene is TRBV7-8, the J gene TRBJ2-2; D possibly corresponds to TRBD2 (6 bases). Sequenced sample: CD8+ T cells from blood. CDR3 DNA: TGTGCCAGCATTCTGGGGGATGGGGGGACTGACACCGGGGAGCTGTTTTTT. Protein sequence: CASILGDGGTDTGELFF.